Below, 30 T cell receptor beta chains from the same sample are listed, as sequenced in a study of blood T cells in healthy people across ages. The use of a sample-barcoded 5' primer and a J-beta primer mix characterized a second PCR of roughly 6 to 12 cycles. TCRdb processed the 5' RACE reads anew with MiXCR; each CDR3 protein has one entry. The repertoire holds roughly 1,000,000 distinct CDR3 sequences, with roughly 24% as singletons. The sample was also reused in another study, on T cells of mothers and their children.

The specimen was blood. These receptors were collected from a girl aged 2 to 10 in good health.

The V and J genes are TRBV7-2 and TRBJ1-6; D gene ambiguous. Germline values: CDR1 SGHTA, CDR2 FQGNSA. V lost 1 base, J lost 6 bases, and 10 bases lay in between. This CDR3 has 15 residues. As DNA, the CDR3 is TGTGCCAGCAGCTTAGGTGACACACTTAATTCACCCCTCCACTTT. It codes for CASSLGDTLNSPLHF.

J is TRBJ2-3 and V is TRBV20-1; D gene unclear. V dropped 2 bases and J dropped 0 bases, with 6 bases sitting between them. There are 13 residues in the CDR3. In germline, CDR1 is DFQATT, CDR2 SNEGSKA (reference sequence). The DNA for the CDR3 is TGCAGTGCTAGATGGGGTAGCACAGATACGCAGTATTTT. This translates into CSARWGSTDTQYF.

V gene TRBV20-1 combines with J gene TRBJ2-7; 7 bases fit TRBD2. CDR1 DFQATT and CDR2 SNEGSKA come from the germline V gene (reference sequence). V dropped 0 bases and J dropped 3; count of bases not matched to a gene: 14. The CDR3 totals 17 residues. CDR3: CSARDDTGTTNLYEQYF. CDR3 bases: TGCAGTGCTAGAGATGACACCGGGACTACGAACCTCTACGAGCAGTACTTC.

This clonotype came up a few times. This chain connects TRBV27 to TRBJ2-1; weak D call: TRBD1 (5 bases). Trimming took off 0 bases at V and 6 bases at J, with 15 bases between the two ends. CDR3 length: 16 residues. Germline CDR1 reads MNHEY; CDR2 reads SMNVEV (reference sequence). CDR3 bases: TGTGCCAGCAGTTTATCGCTAGGACATCCCCTCAATGAGCAGTTCTTC. It is translated as CASSLSLGHPLNEQFF.

This sequence joins TRBV5-1 and TRBJ1-1; D ambiguous. V was shortened by 6 bases and J by 2 bases, with 11 bases between the two germline ends. The CDR3 is 13 residues long. Germline V gene sequence: CDR1 SGHRS, CDR2 YFSETQ. The CDR3 bases are TGCGCCAGCAATGACCCCCCCAACACTGAAGCTTTCTTT. Translation: CASNDPPNTEAFF.

This clonotype was picked up a small number of times. The chain combines TRBV10-2 with TRBJ2-3, with 8 positions matching TRBD1. This CDR3 comprises 12 residues. With V trimmed by 2 bases and J by 14 bases, 6 bases remained unmatched. Per germline, CDR1 WSHSY and CDR2 SAAADI. The CDR3 protein is CASSEGQGARYF. CDR3 DNA sequence: TGCGCCAGCAGTGAGGGGCAGGGGGCGCGGTATTTT.

This clonotype occurred a few times. This sequence joins TRBV9 and TRBJ1-1; no definite D call. V was clipped by 4 bases and J by 0 bases, with 25 bases between them. This CDR3 is built from 19 residues. Germline loops: CDR1 SGDLS, CDR2 YYNGEE. CDR3 in amino acids: CASSPDPELRIIMNTEAFF. CDR3 DNA sequence: TGTGCCAGCAGCCCCGACCCCGAACTCAGGATAATCATGAACACTGAAGCTTTCTTT.

The CDR3 reads CASSLGSGTGFQEQYF. CDR3 nucleotide sequence: TGTGCCAGCAGCTTAGGATCGGGGACAGGGTTTCAAGAGCAGTACTTC. The rearrangement links TRBV11-2 to TRBJ2-7, with 9 bases fitting TRBD1. Germline V gives CDR1 SGHAT, CDR2 FQNNGV. The CDR3 contains 16 residues. The V segment lost 1 base and the J segment 7 bases; nucleotides outside the gene matches: 11. Complete variable domain (other parts from reference TRBV11-2 and TRBJ2-7): EAGVAQSPRYKIIEKRQSVAFWCNPISGHATLYWYQQILGQGPKLLIQFQNNGVVDDSQLPKDRFSAERLKGVDSTLKIQPAKLEDSAVYLCASSLGSGTGFQEQYFGPGTRLTVT.

This chain connects TRBV4-3 to TRBJ2-7; 7 nucleotides match TRBD2. CDR1 and CDR2 from the germline V gene are LGHNA and YSLEER. This CDR3 has 15 amino acids. Losses at the gene ends were 0 bases for V and 2 bases for J; bases not matched to a gene: 4. The CDR3 protein is CASSQEWAGAYEQYF. The DNA for the CDR3 is TGCGCCAGCAGCCAAGAATGGGCGGGAGCCTACGAGCAGTACTTC.

The V call is TRBV7-9, the J call TRBJ1-2; 9 bases are a match to TRBD1. The trim removed 5 bases at V and 3 bases at J, leaving 7 bases unmatched. This CDR3 comprises 15 residues. The germline V gene encodes CDR1 SEHNR and CDR2 FQNEAQ (reference sequence). CDR3 nucleotide sequence: TGTGCCAGCAGCCCCCGGGACAGGGTTGACTATGGCTACACCTTC. Protein sequence: CASSPRDRVDYGYTF.

V gene TRBV11-1 combines with J gene TRBJ2-1; 11 positions agree with TRBD2. J gave up 4 bases and V 8 bases, and 10 bases lay outside the gene matches. CDR3 length: 16 amino acids. Germline V gene data show CDR1 as SGHAT and CDR2 as FQDESV (reference sequence). CDR3 loop: CASGGYTSGRYNEQFF. CDR3 bases: TGTGCCAGCGGTGGGTATACTAGCGGGAGATACAATGAGCAGTTCTTC.

The chain couples TRBV24-1 to TRBJ2-5; a weak D match, TRBD1 (6 bases). The CDR3 runs 15 residues. Trimming left V 6 bases short and J 3 bases short, with 16 bases between. Germline CDR1 reads KGHDR; CDR2 reads SFDVKD. The DNA for the CDR3 is TGTGCCACCAGTTCCCGGGACAAGGGGAAAGAGACCCAGTACTTC. This sequence encodes CATSSRDKGKETQYF.

The rearrangement joins TRBV7-2 to TRBJ2-1; 7 bases are a match to TRBD1. The DNA end is a closer match to TRBJ2-7, so the J assignment may be wrong. The CDR3 loop spans 16 amino acids. Germline assignment: CDR1 SGHTA and CDR2 FQGNSA. CDR3 amino acids: CASSTTGALPSYEQYF. The CDR3 DNA is TGTGCCAGCAGCACAACAGGGGCCTTACCCTCCTACGAGCAGTACTTC.

This clonotype appeared a few times. V is TRBV28 and J is TRBJ2-5, with D possibly being TRBD2 (5 bases). The germline gives CDR1 MDHEN, CDR2 SYDVKM. The ends were cut back, 5 bases at V and 4 bases at J, with 11 bases in the middle. The CDR3 length is 13 residues. Here the CDR3 DNA reads TGTGCCAGCAGTAGAAGGGAGTCAGAGACCCAGTACTTC. Protein: CASSRRESETQYF.

The rearrangement links TRBV7-3 to TRBJ1-2, with 9 bases matching TRBD1. CDR3 length: 13 amino acids. Germline V gene sequence: CDR1 SGHTA, CDR2 FQGTGA. Losses at the gene ends were 5 bases for V and 10 bases for J; bases not matched to a gene: 8. CDR3 residues: CASSLGGQGPYTF. Written as DNA, the CDR3 is TGTGCCAGCAGCCTAGGGGGACAGGGTCCCTACACCTTC.

In this sample, this clonotype turned up a few times. The V gene is TRBV18, the J gene TRBJ2-5; D may be TRBD2 (6 bases). The DNA end favors TRBJ2-7, so the J call may be wrong. CDR1 and CDR2 (germline): KGHSH, LQKENI. The CDR3 is 14 residues long. CDR3 loop: CASSTGSGGYEQYF. CDR3 DNA: TGTGCCAGCTCGACCGGGTCCGGGGGTTACGAGCAGTACTTC.

The rearrangement uses TRBV3-1 and TRBJ2-3; tentative D call: TRBD2 (5 bases). The CDR3 has 14 residues. Germline CDR1 and CDR2: LGHDT and YNNKEL (reference sequence). The V gene lost 3 bases and the J gene lost 4 bases, with 11 bases spanning the gap. Here the CDR3 DNA reads TGTGCCAGCAGCCACACTTATAGCGCAGATACGCAGTATTTT. The encoded protein is CASSHTYSADTQYF.

This clonotype was counted only a few times. J is TRBJ1-4 and V is TRBV7-9; 10 bases map to TRBD1. Germline trimming cut 5 bases from V and 5 bases from J; bases unmatched to any gene: 8. The length of the CDR3 is 16 residues. Germline CDR1 SEHNR, CDR2 FQNEAQ (reference sequence). Here the CDR3 reads CASSERDRGVNEKLFF. In nucleotides, the CDR3 is TGTGCCAGCAGCGAGCGGGACAGGGGCGTCAATGAAAAACTGTTTTTT.

This clonotype occurred a few times. J is TRBJ2-5 and V is TRBV5-1, with D possibly called TRBD1 or TRBD2 (5 bases each). V was cut by 2 bases and J by 0 bases, with 23 bases left in between. Germline values: CDR1 SGHRS, CDR2 YFSETQ. The CDR3 is made up of 19 amino acids. CDR3 sequence: CASSLTGPSLIPYQETQYF. The CDR3 DNA reads TGCGCCAGCAGCTTAACGGGACCCTCCCTTATACCATACCAAGAGACCCAGTACTTC.

In its sample, this clonotype was seen once. The chain has TRBV7-2 and TRBJ2-5; unclear D gene. The J call may be mistaken, given a closer DNA end match to TRBJ2-7. CDR3 length: 15 amino acids. CDR1 is SGHTA, CDR2 FQGNSA, per germline. CDR3 DNA: TGTGCCAGCAGCTTAGCCGCCCAGCGATGGGGCGAGCAGTACTTC. It encodes CASSLAAQRWGEQYF.

The count of this clonotype is one. The V call is TRBV3-1, the J call TRBJ2-3; no clear D. CDR3 size: 14 residues. V gave up 5 bases and J gave up 2 bases, with 11 bases separating them. The germline gives CDR1 LGHDT, CDR2 YNNKEL (reference sequence). CDR3 DNA: TGTGCCAGCAGCTCAGCTATCCCCACAGATACGCAGTATTTT. Translation: CASSSAIPTDTQYF.

The chain uses TRBV7-2 and TRBJ2-7; 15 nucleotides agree with TRBD2. The V segment lost 4 bases and the J segment 0 bases; nucleotides outside the gene matches: 4. Germline V gives CDR1 SGHTA, CDR2 FQGNSA. The CDR3 totals 17 residues. For the CDR3, the DNA is TGTGCCAGCAGCTGGACTAGCGGGGGGGATTACTCCTACGAGCAGTACTTC. Its translation is CASSWTSGGDYSYEQYF. Variable domain in full (rest from reference TRBV7-2 and TRBJ2-7): GAGVSQSPSNKVTEKGKDVELRCDPISGHTALYWYRQSLGQGLEFLIYFQGNSAPDKSGLPSDRFSAERTGGSVSTLTIQRTQQEDSAVYLCASSWTSGGDYSYEQYFGPGTRLTVT.

Here the CDR3 reads CSASRLAVGKVRQYF. The CDR3 bases are TGCAGTGCTAGCCGGCTAGCCGTGGGGAAGGTTCGGCAGTACTTC. The chain is built from TRBV20-1 and TRBJ2-7, with D maybe TRBD2 (5 bases). V was shortened by 3 bases and J by 9 bases, with 24 bases between the two germline ends. CDR1 is DFQATT, CDR2 SNEGSKA, per germline (reference sequence). CDR3 length: 15 amino acids.

The chain uses TRBV18 and TRBJ2-5, with D perhaps assigned TRBD1 or TRBD2 (5 bases each). The closer fit of TRBJ2-7 to the DNA end suggests the J call may be wrong. The CDR3 length is 15 residues. CDR1 and CDR2 from the germline V gene are KGHSH and LQKENI. CDR3 nucleotide sequence: TGTGCCAGCTCACCGAGGGAGCAGGGTGGATCCGAGCAGTACTTC. Protein sequence: CASSPREQGGSEQYF.

V is TRBV29-1 and J is TRBJ2-5; TRBD2 aligns across 8 bases. The J call is doubtful: the DNA matches TRBJ2-7 better. The CDR3 length is 16 residues. Germline CDR1 and CDR2: SQVTM and ANQGSEA. The CDR3 region has the DNA TGCAGCGTTGCGGGACTAGGGGACTTCAGACACTACGAGCAGTACTTC. This gives the protein CSVAGLGDFRHYEQYF.

This clonotype has a handful of counts. V is TRBV27 and J is TRBJ2-7, with TRBD2 matching over 7 bases. CDR1 and CDR2 (germline): MNHEY, SMNVEV (reference sequence). The CDR3 totals 16 residues. V lost 4 bases and J lost 4; bases outside the gene matches: 13. The chain's CDR3 is CASSSYGLVRTYEQYF. The CDR3 DNA follows: TGTGCCAGCAGTTCCTACGGACTAGTCCGTACTTACGAGCAGTACTTC.

This clonotype was counted only a few times. The CDR3 region is CASTDLSSYNEQFF. The DNA of the CDR3 is TGTGCCAGTACGGACTTGAGCTCCTACAATGAGCAGTTCTTC. The genes are TRBV10-3 and TRBJ2-1; TRBD2 might be the D (5 bases). Trimming pared 10 bases from V and 0 bases from J, leaving 13 bases between. Per the germline V gene, CDR1 is ENHRY and CDR2 is SYGVKD. The CDR3 has 14 residues.

This clonotype has just a few counts. The rearrangement joins TRBV5-1 to TRBJ1-6, with D possibly matching TRBD1 (5 bases). Germline CDR1 is SGHRS and CDR2 is YFSETQ. This CDR3 has 15 residues. V was pared by 0 bases and J by 10 bases, with 14 bases between. The CDR3 DNA follows: TGCGCCAGCAGCTTGGAAGCAGGGAAGTACTCACCCCTCCACTTT. Protein product: CASSLEAGKYSPLHF.

V is TRBV12-3 or TRBV12-4 and J is TRBJ2-2; D is perhaps TRBD2 (5 bases). This CDR3 comprises 11 residues. V was pared by 6 bases and J by 8 bases, with 7 bases between. CDR3 coding DNA: TGTGCCAGCAGCACGGGGGGGGAGCTGTTTTTT. Translating gives CASSTGGELFF.

This clonotype was seen a few times. The genes are TRBV6-1 and TRBJ1-6; no clear D. The V gene lost 8 bases and the J gene lost 8 bases, with 19 bases spanning the gap. CDR1 MNHNS and CDR2 SASEGT come from the germline V gene. This CDR3 has 15 amino acids. The CDR3 region is CASHELAFGDSPLHF. In nucleotides, the CDR3 is TGTGCCAGCCACGAATTAGCCTTTGGAGATTCACCCCTCCACTTT.